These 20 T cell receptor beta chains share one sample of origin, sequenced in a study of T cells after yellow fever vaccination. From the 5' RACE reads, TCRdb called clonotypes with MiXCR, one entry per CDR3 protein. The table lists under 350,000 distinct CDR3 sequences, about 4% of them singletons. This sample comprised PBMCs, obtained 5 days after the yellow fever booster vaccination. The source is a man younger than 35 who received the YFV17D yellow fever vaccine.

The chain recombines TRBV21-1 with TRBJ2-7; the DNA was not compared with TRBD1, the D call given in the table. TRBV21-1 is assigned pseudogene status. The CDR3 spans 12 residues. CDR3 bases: TGTGCCAGCAGCAAAGGGACATACGAGCAGTACTTC. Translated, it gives CASSKGTYEQYF.

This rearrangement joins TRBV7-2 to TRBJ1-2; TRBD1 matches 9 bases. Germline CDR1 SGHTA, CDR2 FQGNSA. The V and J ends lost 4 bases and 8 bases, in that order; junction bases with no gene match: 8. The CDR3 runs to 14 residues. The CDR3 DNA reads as TGTGCCAGCAGCTCCGGGACAGGGCCAGAGGGCTACACCTTC. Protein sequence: CASSSGTGPEGYTF.

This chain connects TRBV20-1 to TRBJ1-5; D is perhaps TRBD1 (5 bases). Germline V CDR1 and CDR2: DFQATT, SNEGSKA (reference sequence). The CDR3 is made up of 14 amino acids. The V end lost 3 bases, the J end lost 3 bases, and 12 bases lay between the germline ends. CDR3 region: CSAREGHVNQPQHF. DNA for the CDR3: TGCAGTGCTAGGGAGGGGCACGTCAATCAGCCCCAGCATTTT.

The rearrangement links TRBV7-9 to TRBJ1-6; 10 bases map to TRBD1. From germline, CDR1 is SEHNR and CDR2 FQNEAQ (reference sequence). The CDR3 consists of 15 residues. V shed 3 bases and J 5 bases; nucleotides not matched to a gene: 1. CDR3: CASSFGTGDNSPLHF. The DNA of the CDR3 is TGTGCCAGCAGCTTCGGGACAGGGGATAATTCACCCCTCCACTTT. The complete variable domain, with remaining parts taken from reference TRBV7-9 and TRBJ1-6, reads DTGVSQNPRHKITKRGQNVTFRCDPISEHNRLYWYRQTLGQGPEFLTYFQNEAQLEKSRLLSDRFSAERPKGSFSTLEIQRTEQGDSAMYLCASSFGTGDNSPLHFGNGTRLTVT.

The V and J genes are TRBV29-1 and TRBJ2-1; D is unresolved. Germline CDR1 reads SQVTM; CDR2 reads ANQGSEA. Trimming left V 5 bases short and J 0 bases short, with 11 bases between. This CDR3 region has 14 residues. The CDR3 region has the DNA TGCAGCGTTTCCGGTATAAGCTCCTACAATGAGCAGTTCTTC. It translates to CSVSGISSYNEQFF.

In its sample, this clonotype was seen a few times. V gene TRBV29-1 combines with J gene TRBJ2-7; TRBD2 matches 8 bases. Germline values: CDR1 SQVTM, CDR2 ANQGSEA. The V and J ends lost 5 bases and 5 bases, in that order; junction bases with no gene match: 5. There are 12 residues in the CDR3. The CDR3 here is CSVQAGADEQYF. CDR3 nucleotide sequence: TGCAGCGTTCAAGCGGGGGCGGACGAGCAGTACTTC.

DNA for the CDR3: TGTGCCAGCATCAAGGGGTACACCGGGGAGCTGTTTTTT. It translates to CASIKGYTGELFF. This chain joins TRBV6-2 or TRBV6-3 and TRBJ2-2; D perhaps matches TRBD1 (5 bases). CDR1 is MNHEY and CDR2 is SVGEGT in the germline V gene. V was shortened by 7 bases and J by 3 bases, with 9 bases between the two germline ends. The CDR3 contains 13 residues.

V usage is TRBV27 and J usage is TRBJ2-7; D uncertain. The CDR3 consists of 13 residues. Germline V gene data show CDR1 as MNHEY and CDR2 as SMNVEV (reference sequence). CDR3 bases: TGCACCAGCAGTTCCCAGGCCCTTAGGGTGCAGTACGTC. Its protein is CTSSSQALRVQYV.

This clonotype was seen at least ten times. CDR3 coding DNA: TGCAGCGTCCCAGTATGGGAAATAGGCAATCAGCCCCAGCATTTT. Translation: CSVPVWEIGNQPQHF. This sequence joins TRBV29-1 and TRBJ1-5; no clear D. Germline CDR1 is SQVTM and CDR2 is ANQGSEA. The V and J ends lost 6 bases and 2 bases respectively, with 17 bases between them. This CDR3 is 15 amino acids long.

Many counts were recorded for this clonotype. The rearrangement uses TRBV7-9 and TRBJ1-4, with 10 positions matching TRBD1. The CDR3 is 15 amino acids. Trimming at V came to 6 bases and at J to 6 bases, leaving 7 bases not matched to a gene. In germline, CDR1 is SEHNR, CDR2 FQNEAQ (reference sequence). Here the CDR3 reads CASRGIGTGDEKLFF. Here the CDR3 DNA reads TGTGCCAGCAGGGGAATCGGGACAGGGGATGAAAAACTGTTTTTT.

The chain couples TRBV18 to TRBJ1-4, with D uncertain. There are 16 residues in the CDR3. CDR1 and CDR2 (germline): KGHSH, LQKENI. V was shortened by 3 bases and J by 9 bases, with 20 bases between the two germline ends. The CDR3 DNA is TGTGCCAGCTCACCCAAGTCATTCCGTGGGGAACAAAAACTGTTTTTT. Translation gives CASSPKSFRGEQKLFF.

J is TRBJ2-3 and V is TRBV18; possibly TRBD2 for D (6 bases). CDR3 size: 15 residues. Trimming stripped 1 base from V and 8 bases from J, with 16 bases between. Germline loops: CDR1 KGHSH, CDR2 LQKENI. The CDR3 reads CASSPLGRGLGTQYF. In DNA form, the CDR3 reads TGTGCCAGCTCACCACTCGGACGGGGGTTGGGTACGCAGTATTTT.

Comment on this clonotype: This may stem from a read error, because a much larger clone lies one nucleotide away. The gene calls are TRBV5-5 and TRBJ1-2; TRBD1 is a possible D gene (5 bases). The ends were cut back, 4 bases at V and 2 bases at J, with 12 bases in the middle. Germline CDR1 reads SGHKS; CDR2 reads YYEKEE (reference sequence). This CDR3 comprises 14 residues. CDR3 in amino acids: CASSITGPNYGYTF. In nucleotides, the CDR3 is TGTGCCAGCAGCATTACAGGTCCGAACTATGGCTACACCTTC.

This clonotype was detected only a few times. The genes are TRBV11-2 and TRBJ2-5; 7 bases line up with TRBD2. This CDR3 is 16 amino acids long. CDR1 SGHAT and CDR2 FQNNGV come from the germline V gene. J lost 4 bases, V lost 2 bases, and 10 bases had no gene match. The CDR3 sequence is CASSLRRGDPRETQYF. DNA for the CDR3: TGTGCCAGCAGCTTACGCCGGGGGGACCCCCGAGAGACCCAGTACTTC.

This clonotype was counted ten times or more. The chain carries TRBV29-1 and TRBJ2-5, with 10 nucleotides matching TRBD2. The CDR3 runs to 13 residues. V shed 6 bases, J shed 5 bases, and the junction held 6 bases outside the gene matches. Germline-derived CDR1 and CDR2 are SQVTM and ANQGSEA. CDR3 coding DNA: TGCAGCGTGGGTCTAGCGGGGGCGGAGACCCAGTACTTC. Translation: CSVGLAGAETQYF. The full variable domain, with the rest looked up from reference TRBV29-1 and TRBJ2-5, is SAVISQKPSRDICQRGTSLTIQCQVDSQVTMMFWYRQQPGQSLTLIATANQGSEATYESGFVIDKFPISRPNLTFSTLTVSNMSPEDSSIYLCSVGLAGAETQYFGPGTRLLVL.

CDR3 DNA: TGCGCCAGCAGCTTATCCGTGTTCGGTTACACAGATACGCAGTATTTT. Its translation is CASSLSVFGYTDTQYF. V and J are TRBV5-1 and TRBJ2-3; D is uncertain. The CDR3 loop spans 16 amino acids. CDR1 is SGHRS, CDR2 YFSETQ, per germline. With 2 bases removed from V and 2 bases from J, the gap between germline ends came to 15 bases.

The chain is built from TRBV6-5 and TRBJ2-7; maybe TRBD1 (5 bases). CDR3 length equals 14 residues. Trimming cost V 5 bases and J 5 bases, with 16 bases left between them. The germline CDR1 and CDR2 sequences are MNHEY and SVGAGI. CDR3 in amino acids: CASSGVQGTHEQYF. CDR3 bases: TGTGCCAGCAGTGGGGTCCAGGGCACCCACGAGCAGTACTTC.

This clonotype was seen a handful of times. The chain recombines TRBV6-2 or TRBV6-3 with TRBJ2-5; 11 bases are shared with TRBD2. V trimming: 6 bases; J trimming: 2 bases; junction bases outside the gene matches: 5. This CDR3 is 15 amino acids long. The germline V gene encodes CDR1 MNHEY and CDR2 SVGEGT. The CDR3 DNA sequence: TGTGCCAGCAGAACTAGCGGGGGCCAACAAGAGACCCAGTACTTC. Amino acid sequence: CASRTSGGQQETQYF.

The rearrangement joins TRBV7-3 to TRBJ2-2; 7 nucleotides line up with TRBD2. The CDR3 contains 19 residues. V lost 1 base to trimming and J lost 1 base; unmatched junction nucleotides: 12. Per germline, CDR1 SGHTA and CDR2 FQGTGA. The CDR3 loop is CASSLISASGRKNTGELFF. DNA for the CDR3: TGTGCCAGCAGCTTAATATCCGCTAGCGGACGAAAGAACACCGGGGAGCTGTTTTTT.

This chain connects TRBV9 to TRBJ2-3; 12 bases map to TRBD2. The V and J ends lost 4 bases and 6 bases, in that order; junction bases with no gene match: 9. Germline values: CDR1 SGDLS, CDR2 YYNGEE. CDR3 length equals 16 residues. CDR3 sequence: CASSSQTSGGGDTQYF. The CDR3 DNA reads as TGTGCCAGCAGCTCTCAGACTAGCGGGGGAGGGGATACGCAGTATTTT.